The subject of this entry is one T cell receptor beta chain. The antigen remains unidentified. Only in-frame clones appear in the TCRdb table, and some are missing; sequencing was by immunoSEQ multiplex PCR. Among 180,000 or so clones, approximately 90% were seen once, and the ten largest hold 1.7%. This sample is drawn from a study of T cell responses to AZD1222 COVID-19 vaccine. Study findings and constraints: Mapped onto spike, vaccine-associated CD4 TCRs spanned it and were dominant at 160-218 and 743-854. Sampling that yielded the repertoires occurred only after the peak T cell response. Baseline seropositives among AZD1222 recipients totaled only six.

Deletions cut 2 bases from V and 0 bases from J, with 11 bases between. The CDR3 has 15 amino acids. Germline values: CDR1 MNHEY, CDR2 SVGAGI. The chain uses TRBV6-5 and TRBJ2-7, with D perhaps matching TRBD1 (5 bases). This clonotype was obtained from an adult who received the AZD1222 COVID-19 vaccine. This specimen was peripheral blood, taken 28 days after the second AZD1222 dose. CDR3 DNA: TGTGCCAGCAGTTACCAGGGCGAAAGCTCCTACGAGCAGTACTTC. Translated, it gives CASSYQGESSYEQYF.